These 8 T cell receptor beta chains originate from one sample sequenced in a study of Tregs in tolerant kidney transplant recipients. Sequenced by immunoSEQ multiplex PCR; TCRdb stores in-frame clones only, minus some. The repertoire holds about 94,000 clones, roughly 93% seen once, with around 0.45% in the top ten. The specimen was CD4+ T cells from blood, collected before the transplant. These receptors were collected from a human donor who received a combined kidney and bone marrow transplant.

J is TRBJ2-2 and V is TRBV4-1; D perhaps matches TRBD2 (6 bases). Germline values: CDR1 MGHRA, CDR2 YSYEKL. V was shortened by 1 base and J by 5 bases, with 14 bases between the two germline ends. The CDR3 length is 16 residues. The CDR3 loop reads CASSQVGVAVTGELFF. The CDR3 nucleotides are TGCGCCAGCAGCCAAGTGGGGGTAGCGGTGACCGGGGAGCTGTTTTTT.

The chain links TRBV11-3 to TRBJ2-3; D remains ambiguous. Per the germline V gene, CDR1 is SGHNT and CDR2 is YENEEA. Deletions cut 1 base from V and 0 bases from J, with 8 bases between. The CDR3 runs 15 residues. CDR3 sequence: CASSLGASSTDTQYF. The CDR3 DNA is TGTGCCAGCAGCTTAGGAGCGTCTAGCACAGATACGCAGTATTTT.

V and J are TRBV19 and TRBJ1-2; D remains ambiguous. Trimming removed 2 bases at V and 4 bases at J, with 23 bases between. This CDR3 region has 18 residues. Germline V CDR1 and CDR2: LNHDA, SQIVND (reference sequence). The CDR3 nucleotides are TGTGCCAGTAGTATACTTCATGGGTGGGAGTCTCTAGGCTATGGCTACACCTTC. This sequence encodes CASSILHGWESLGYGYTF.

The CDR3 loop reads CASSLKIRVTSRTDTQYF. The DNA of the CDR3 is TGTGCCAGCAGCTTAAAGATTAGGGTGACTAGCCGCACAGATACGCAGTATTTT. The genes are TRBV7-2 and TRBJ2-3; 7 bases agree with TRBD2. Germline V gene data show CDR1 as SGHTA and CDR2 as FQGNSA. This CDR3 contains 18 residues. After removal of 2 bases from V and 1 base from J, the junction contained 12 bases not matched to a gene.

The rearrangement links TRBV28 to TRBJ2-7; D gene ambiguous. The CDR3 totals 14 residues. The germline V and J ends were trimmed by 8 bases and 2 bases, with 16 bases remaining between them. Germline lookup yields CDR1 MDHEN and CDR2 SYDVKM. The CDR3 reads CASQRPSGPYEQYF. The CDR3 DNA reads TGTGCCAGCCAAAGACCCTCGGGTCCCTACGAGCAGTACTTC. The variable domain in full, with the rest retrieved from reference TRBV28 and TRBJ2-7, is DVKVTQSSRYLVKRTGEKVFLECVQDMDHENMFWYRQDPGLGLRLIYFSYDVKMKEKGDIPEGYSVSREKKERFSLILESASTNQTSMYLCASQRPSGPYEQYFGPGTRLTVT.

The rearrangement joins TRBV5-4 to TRBJ2-7; tentative D call: TRBD1 (5 bases). CDR1 is SGHNT and CDR2 is YYREEE in the germline V gene (reference sequence). Trimming left V 2 bases short and J 5 bases short, with 14 bases between. This CDR3 has 14 amino acids. The CDR3 spells CASSFAPGRDEQYF. The DNA for the CDR3 is TGTGCCAGCAGCTTTGCACCAGGGCGCGACGAGCAGTACTTC.

The chain recombines TRBV6-1 with TRBJ2-3; TRBD2 aligns across 12 bases. From germline, CDR1 is MNHNS and CDR2 SASEGT. This CDR3 spans 18 amino acids. The trim removed 0 bases at V and 7 bases at J, leaving 11 bases unmatched. This chain's CDR3 is CASSEARTSGALSNTQYF. CDR3 DNA: TGTGCCAGCAGTGAAGCCAGGACTAGCGGGGCTCTCTCAAATACGCAGTATTTT.

This clone was counted only a few times. The DNA of the CDR3 is TGTGCCAGCAGTTCGAGTGGACATTATGAGCAGTTCTTC. Protein: CASSSSGHYEQFF. The chain uses TRBV7-9 and TRBJ2-1; D is possibly TRBD1 (5 bases). There are 13 residues in the CDR3. With 6 bases removed from V and 8 bases from J, the gap between germline ends came to 14 bases. The V gene's germline CDR1 is SEHNR and CDR2 FQNEAQ (reference sequence). Filled out from reference TRBV7-9 and TRBJ2-1, the complete variable domain reads DTGVSQNPRHKITKRGQNVTFRCDPISEHNRLYWYRQTLGQGPEFLTYFQNEAQLEKSRLLSDRFSAERPKGSFSTLEIQRTEQGDSAMYLCASSSSGHYEQFFGPGTRLTVL.